This section outlines one TCR beta chain sequence together with its context. The assay was immunoSEQ multiplex PCR, and TCRdb's table has in-frame clones only and misses some. The sample has under 250,000 clones; around nine tenths are singletons. This study enrolled people aged about 18 to 90 from approximately 24 US geographic areas. CDR3 length equals 16 residues. Germline CDR1 reads SGHTS; CDR2 reads YDEGEE. Between the trimmed V and J ends, which lost 0 bases and 1 base, there was a span of 12 bases. The source of the sample is a study of blood T cell repertoires in COVID-19. For the study at large: Samples came from the United States, Italy and Spain, spanning acute and convalescent COVID-19.

The chain uses TRBV5-8 and TRBJ2-3; D not certain. This receptor was taken from a woman between 40 and 50 years old who had been exposed to COVID-19. The sequencing input was PBMCs or T cells enriched from blood (not recorded which). As DNA, the CDR3 is TGTGCCAGCAGCTTGGAACTCGTTACCGGCACAGATACGCAGTATTTT. This codes for CASSLELVTGTDTQYF.